This T cell receptor beta chain was identified during a study of T cells after yellow fever vaccination. The CDR3 loop spans 17 amino acids. From germline, CDR1 is LNHDA and CDR2 SQIVND (reference sequence). The V gene lost 6 bases and the J gene lost 4 bases, with 22 bases spanning the gap. This clonotype appeared a few times. TCRdb itself ran the 5' RACE reads through MiXCR, one entry per CDR3 protein. The repertoire holds under 600,000 distinct CDR3 sequences, 13% seen once, with 11% to 15% in the top ten. The chain recombines TRBV19 with TRBJ2-1, with unresolved D. This receptor was taken from a man aged 30-40 years who received the YFV17D yellow fever vaccine. Sequencing used PBMCs, obtained on the day of the yellow fever booster vaccination. CDR3 DNA: TGTGCCAGTAGCCTTAGTCGGGCGACACCCGGGTACAATGAGCAGTTCTTC. This translates into CASSLSRATPGYNEQFF. The entire variable domain, with the rest obtained from reference TRBV19 and TRBJ2-1, is as follows: DGGITQSPKYLFRKEGQNVTLSCEQNLNHDAMYWYRQDPGQGLRLIYYSQIVNDFQKGDIAEGYSVSREKKESFPLTVTSAQKNPTAFYLCASSLSRATPGYNEQFFGPGTRLTVL.